This note documents a single T cell receptor (beta chain) sequence. These data come from a study of long-term antiretroviral therapy in people with HIV. Whole-study context: Samples collected earliest predate the 2015 immediate-ART recommendation by about a decade.

Researchers report immunoSEQ v3.0 was run at survey level. TCRdb's copy holds only in-frame clones and misses some; the assay was immunoSEQ multiplex PCR. Among 25,000 to 30,000 clones, 65% to 85% were seen once, and the ten largest hold more than 7.5%. Germline values: CDR1 SGHVS, CDR2 FQNEAQ. Trimming cost V 7 bases and J 5 bases, with 14 bases left between them. The CDR3 length is 13 residues. This sample comprised unsorted PBMCs, obtained almost 2.9 years after starting antiretroviral therapy. The TCR sequence derives from a man aged 30 to 45 with HIV. This sequence joins TRBV7-8 and TRBJ2-5; D not resolved. CDR3 region: CASIPAGAETQYF. In DNA form, the CDR3 reads TGTGCCAGCATCCCGGCTGGTGCCGAGACCCAGTACTTC.